This T cell receptor (beta chain) was identified in a study of glioma-infiltrating T cells after dendritic cell vaccination. The CDR3 spans 14 residues. The germline V and J ends were trimmed by 0 bases and 4 bases, with 10 bases remaining between them. Germline loops: CDR1 GTSNPN, CDR2 SVGIG (reference sequence). This table comes from immunoSEQ multiplex PCR, and its TCRdb copy is limited to in-frame clones, with some not included. The data contain tens of thousands of clones, approximately 90% of them singletons. This chain connects TRBV30 to TRBJ1-3; D unresolved. The TCR originated in a human donor with glioblastoma. Sequencing used blood, obtained before dendritic cell vaccination. In nucleotides, the CDR3 is TGTGCCTGGAGTGTGACGGGGATCGGAAACACCATATATTTT. Amino acids: CAWSVTGIGNTIYF.